Listed below are T cell receptor beta chains from one sample, sequenced in a study of shared clonotypes between healthy human individuals. Data came from immunoSEQ multiplex PCR; TCRdb stores just in-frame clones and leaves some out. The top ten clones hold 0.45% of a sample with approximately 1.5 million clones, 95% to 99% of them seen once. Sequences were obtained from naive CD4+ T cells sorted from blood. These receptors were collected from a man aged 30 to 45 in good health. Each CDR3 is given with its conserved first and last residue. Each record gives: J gene, clone size, D gene, V gene, CDR3 DNA, CDR3 protein. A D gene is named only where the DNA matches it firmly. Size is stated for part of the rows, as once, few or many counts, or as a class when the clone is expanded.

TRBJ1-5	once	.	TRBV7-2	TGTGCCAGCAGCTTAGACAACAATCAGCCCCAGCATTTT	CASSLDNNQPQHF
TRBJ1-5	.	TRBD1	TRBV27	TGTGCCAGCAGTTCGTGGACAGGGGCAAGCAATCAGCCCCAGCATTTT	CASSSWTGASNQPQHF
TRBJ1-4	.	.	TRBV30	TGTGCCTGGAGTAGGGGGGCGTCTAATGAAAAACTGTTTTTT	CAWSRGASNEKLFF
TRBJ1-3	.	.	TRBV6-1	TGTGCCAGCAGTTATATCTCTGGAAACACCATATATTTT	CASSYISGNTIYF
TRBJ2-3	.	.	TRBV19	TGTGCCAGTAGTATCGGCAGTTTCACAGATACGCAGTATTTT	CASSIGSFTDTQYF
TRBJ1-4	.	TRBD1	TRBV9	TGTGCCAGCAGCGTAGGGGGACAGACTAATGAAAAACTGTTTTTT	CASSVGGQTNEKLFF
TRBJ2-1	.	TRBD2	TRBV9	TGTGCCAGCAGCGCTACTAGCGGACAAGAGCAGTTCTTC	CASSATSGQEQFF
TRBJ2-3	.	.	TRBV9	TGTGCCAGCAGCGTAGTGACAGGAAGCACAGATACGCAGTATTTT	CASSVVTGSTDTQYF
TRBJ1-1	.	TRBD1	TRBV7-2	TGTGCCAGCAGGAGGGACAGGGGGTGGGGCACTGAAGCTTTCTTT	CASRRDRGWGTEAFF
TRBJ2-3	.	.	TRBV7-6	TGTGCCAGCAGCTTAGTGATGATGGGTTCGCACTCCCTAACAGATACGCAGTATTTT	CASSLVMMGSHSLTDTQYF
TRBJ2-5	.	.	TRBV14	TGTGCCAGCAGCCAAGATCCCTGGGAGACCCAGTACTTC	CASSQDPWETQYF
TRBJ2-7	.	TRBD1	TRBV11-2	TGTGCCAGCAGCACGGACAGGGGGCACCTCTACGAGCAGTACTTC	CASSTDRGHLYEQYF
TRBJ2-3	.	TRBD2	TRBV11-2	TGTGCCAGCAGCTTCCAAGCGGGAGGGTCCGATACGCAGTATTTT	CASSFQAGGSDTQYF
TRBJ1-1	.	.	TRBV5-4	TGTGCCAGCAGCTTGGCCCAGACAGGGAACACTGAAGCTTTCTTT	CASSLAQTGNTEAFF
TRBJ2-7	.	TRBD2	TRBV4-2	TGTGCCAGCAGCCAACGATCCGGGACGATGACGGGGGGCGAGCAGTACTTC	CASSQRSGTMTGGEQYF
TRBJ2-1	.	.	TRBV7-9	TGTGCCAGCAGCTTAGGTGTAGGGAACCCCTACAATGAGCAGTTCTTC	CASSLGVGNPYNEQFF
TRBJ2-7	.	.	TRBV28	TGTGCCAGCAGTTACAGTGGAATAGGCTACGAGCAGTACTTC	CASSYSGIGYEQYF
TRBJ2-5	.	.	TRBV29-1	TGCAGCGTTGTGGTGACAGACAGCAGGACCCAGTACTTC	CSVVVTDSRTQYF
TRBJ2-2	.	.	TRBV5-1	TGCGCCAGCAGTGAAACTAGGGAGCTGTTTTTT	CASSETRELFF
TRBJ1-1	.	.	TRBV21-1	TGTGCCAGCAGCTTAACTCCGGAAATTGAAGCTTTCTTT	CASSLTPEIEAFF
TRBJ1-1	.	.	TRBV25-1	TGTGCCAGCGTACGCTCACAGGGTAAGAACACTGAAGCTTTCTTT	CASVRSQGKNTEAFF
TRBJ2-2	.	.	TRBV28	TGTGCCAGCAGTTTCAAAGGGATAGGCACCGGGGAGCTGTTTTTT	CASSFKGIGTGELFF
TRBJ2-7	.	TRBD1	TRBV29-1	TGCAGCGTTTCCACAGGGGTTAGGTACTACGAGCAGTACTTC	CSVSTGVRYYEQYF
TRBJ1-1	.	.	TRBV10-1	TGCGCCAGCAGCGATTCGGGACAAACGAACACTGAAGCTTTCTTT	CASSDSGQTNTEAFF
TRBJ2-7	.	.	TRBV10-3	TGTGCCATCACAGACGGACCCTACGAGCAGTACTTC	CAITDGPYEQYF
TRBJ2-7	.	.	TRBV6-1	TGTGCCAGCAGTGAAGCGCTAGCCCGCTCCTACGAGCAGTACTTC	CASSEALARSYEQYF
TRBJ2-3	.	.	TRBV5-1	TGCGCCAGCAGCTTGTCCGGGATCGGTACGCAGTATTTT	CASSLSGIGTQYF
TRBJ2-1	.	.	TRBV2	TGTGCCAGCAGTGAAGCGCTTTTCAGCTGGCAGTTCTTC	CASSEALFSWQFF
TRBJ1-2	.	.	TRBV18	TGTGCCAGCTCACCAAGCACCGAGGGAAGGACCTTC	CASSPSTEGRTF
TRBJ2-5	.	.	TRBV10-3	TGTGCCATCAGTGGGCAGGGAACCCAAGAGACCCAGTACTTC	CAISGQGTQETQYF
TRBJ2-7	.	TRBD2	TRBV28	TGTGCCAGCAGTCCGGGAGGGGCTAGCGGGAGCTACGAGCAGTACTTC	CASSPGGASGSYEQYF
TRBJ1-2	.	TRBD1	TRBV9	TGTGCCAGCAGCGCGACGAAGGGACAGGGATTAATCACCGCTTCATATGGCTACACCTTC	CASSATKGQGLITASYGYTF
TRBJ2-3	.	.	TRBV5-1	TGCGCCAGCAGCTCAACTATTACCACAGATACGCAGTATTTT	CASSSTITTDTQYF
TRBJ1-5	.	.	TRBV19	TGTGCCAGTAGTATTGAGCAGGGACGCAATCAGCCCCAGCATTTT	CASSIEQGRNQPQHF
TRBJ2-3	.	TRBD1	TRBV19	TGTGCCAGTAAACGGGACAGGGGGCCAGATACGCAGTATTTT	CASKRDRGPDTQYF
TRBJ1-4	.	.	TRBV18	TGTGCCAGCTCAAAGGGACCAACTAATGAAAAACTGTTTTTT	CASSKGPTNEKLFF
TRBJ1-5	.	TRBD1	TRBV5-5	TGTGCCAGCAGCTGGCGGGGACAGAGTAATCAGCCCCAGCATTTT	CASSWRGQSNQPQHF
TRBJ2-7	.	TRBD1	TRBV10-3	TGTGCCATCAGTGGTCAGGGGGCGTCGAACGAGCAGTACTTC	CAISGQGASNEQYF
TRBJ1-1	.	.	TRBV5-8	TGTGCCAGCAGCTTGTACCCAGGGAACACTGAAGCTTTCTTT	CASSLYPGNTEAFF
TRBJ2-7	.	.	TRBV11-2	TGTGCCAGCAGCTTAGTGCTCAATGACAGGATAACCTACGAGCAGTACTTC	CASSLVLNDRITYEQYF
TRBJ2-3	.	.	TRBV7-9	TGTGCCAGCAGCTTACAGGGGGGAAACACAGATACGCAGTATTTT	CASSLQGGNTDTQYF